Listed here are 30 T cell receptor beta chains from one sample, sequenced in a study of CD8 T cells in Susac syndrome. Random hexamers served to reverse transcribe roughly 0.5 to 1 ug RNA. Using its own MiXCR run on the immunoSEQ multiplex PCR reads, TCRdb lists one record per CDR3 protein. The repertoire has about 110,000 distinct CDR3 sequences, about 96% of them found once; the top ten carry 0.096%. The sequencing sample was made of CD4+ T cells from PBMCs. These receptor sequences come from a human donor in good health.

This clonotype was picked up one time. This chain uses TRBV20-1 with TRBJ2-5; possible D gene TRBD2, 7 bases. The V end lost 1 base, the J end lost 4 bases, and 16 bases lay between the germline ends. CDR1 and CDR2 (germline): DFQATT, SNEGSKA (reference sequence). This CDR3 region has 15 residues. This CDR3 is CSARVGGAVTETQYF. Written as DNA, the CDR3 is TGCAGTGCTAGAGTAGGGGGGGCCGTAACAGAGACCCAGTACTTC.

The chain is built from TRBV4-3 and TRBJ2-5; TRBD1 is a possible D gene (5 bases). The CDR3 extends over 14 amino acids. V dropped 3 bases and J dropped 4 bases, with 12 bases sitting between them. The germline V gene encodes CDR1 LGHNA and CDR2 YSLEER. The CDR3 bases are TGCGCCAGCAGCCATGACCAGGGCGGAGAGACCCAGTACTTC. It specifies CASSHDQGGETQYF.

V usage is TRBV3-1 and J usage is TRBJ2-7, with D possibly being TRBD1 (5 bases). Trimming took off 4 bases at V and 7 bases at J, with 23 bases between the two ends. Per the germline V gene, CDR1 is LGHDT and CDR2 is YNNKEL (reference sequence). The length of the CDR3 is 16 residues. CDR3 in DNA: TGTGCCAGCAGCCCCAACGTTGCAGGGTCGTGGAGAGAGCAGTACTTC. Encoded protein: CASSPNVAGSWREQYF.

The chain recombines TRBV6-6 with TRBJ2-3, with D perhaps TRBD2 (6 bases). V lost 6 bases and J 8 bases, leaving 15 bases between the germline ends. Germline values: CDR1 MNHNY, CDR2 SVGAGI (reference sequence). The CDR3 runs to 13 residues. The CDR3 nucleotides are TGTGCCAGCAGGCCCGGAGGGTTGGGTACGCAGTATTTT. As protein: CASRPGGLGTQYF.

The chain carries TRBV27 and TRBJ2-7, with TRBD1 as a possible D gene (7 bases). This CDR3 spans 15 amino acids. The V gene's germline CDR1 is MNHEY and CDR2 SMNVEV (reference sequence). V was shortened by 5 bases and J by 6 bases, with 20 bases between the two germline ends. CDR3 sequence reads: CASSPRATRGREQYF. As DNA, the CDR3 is TGTGCCAGCAGTCCCCGGGCGACTAGGGGGCGCGAGCAGTACTTC.

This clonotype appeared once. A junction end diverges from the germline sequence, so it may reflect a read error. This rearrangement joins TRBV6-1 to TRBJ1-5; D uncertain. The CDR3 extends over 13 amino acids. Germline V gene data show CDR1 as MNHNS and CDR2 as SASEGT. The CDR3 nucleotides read TGTGCCAGCAGTAACCCTAGCCATCAGCCCCAGCATTTT. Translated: CASSNPSHQPQHF.

CDR3 residues: CASSYTGQNIQYF. For the CDR3, the DNA is TGTGCCAGCAGTTACACAGGCCAAAACATTCAGTACTTC. The V call is TRBV6-2 or TRBV6-3, the J call TRBJ2-4, with D perhaps matching TRBD1 (5 bases). Per germline, CDR1 MNHEY and CDR2 SVGEGT. The CDR3 totals 13 residues. Trimming removed 2 bases at V and 5 bases at J, with 7 bases between.

The CDR3: CATSERTGTSGVDSPYEQYF. As DNA, the CDR3 is TGTGCCACCAGTGAACGCACCGGGACTAGCGGGGTCGACTCACCCTACGAGCAGTACTTC. The genes are TRBV24-1 and TRBJ2-7; 13 bases are shared with TRBD2. J gave up 2 bases and V 4 bases, and 16 bases lay outside the gene matches. From germline, CDR1 is KGHDR and CDR2 SFDVKD. The CDR3 runs to 20 residues.

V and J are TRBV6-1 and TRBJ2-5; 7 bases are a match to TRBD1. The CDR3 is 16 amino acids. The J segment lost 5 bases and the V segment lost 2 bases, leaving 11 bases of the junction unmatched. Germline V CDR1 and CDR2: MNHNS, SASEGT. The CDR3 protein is CASSEIDRARRETQYF. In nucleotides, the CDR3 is TGTGCCAGCAGTGAAATAGACAGGGCCCGGAGGGAGACCCAGTACTTC.

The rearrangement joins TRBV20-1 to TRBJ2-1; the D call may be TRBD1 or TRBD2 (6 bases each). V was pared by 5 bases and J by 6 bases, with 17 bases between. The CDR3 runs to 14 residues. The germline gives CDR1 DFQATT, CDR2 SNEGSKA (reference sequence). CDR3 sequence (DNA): TGCAGTGCTGGCGGACGGGGGCGAAGCAATGAGCAGTTCTTC. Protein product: CSAGGRGRSNEQFF.

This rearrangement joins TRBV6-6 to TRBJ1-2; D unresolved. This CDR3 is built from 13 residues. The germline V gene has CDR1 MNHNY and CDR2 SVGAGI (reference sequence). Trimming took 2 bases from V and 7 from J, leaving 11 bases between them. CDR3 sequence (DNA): TGTGCCAGCAGTTACAGGGATAGCCCTGGCTACACCTTC. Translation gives CASSYRDSPGYTF.

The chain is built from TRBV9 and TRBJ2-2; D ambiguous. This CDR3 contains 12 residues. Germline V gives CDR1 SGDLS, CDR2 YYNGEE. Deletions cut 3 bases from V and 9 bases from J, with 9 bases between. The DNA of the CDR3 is TGTGCCAGCAGCGATAGCAACCGGGAGCTGTTTTTT. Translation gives CASSDSNRELFF.

This chain's CDR3 is CASTRLAGHNEQFF. The DNA for the CDR3 is TGTGCCAGCACTAGACTAGCGGGACACAATGAGCAGTTCTTC. The chain links TRBV27 to TRBJ2-1; TRBD2 aligns across 11 bases. From germline, CDR1 is MNHEY and CDR2 SMNVEV (reference sequence). The CDR3 totals 14 residues. The V segment lost 7 bases and the J segment 5 bases; nucleotides outside the gene matches: 4.

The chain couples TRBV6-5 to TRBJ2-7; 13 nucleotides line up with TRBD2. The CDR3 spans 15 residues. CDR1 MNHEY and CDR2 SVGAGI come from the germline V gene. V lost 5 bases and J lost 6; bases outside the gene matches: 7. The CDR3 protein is CASSHRTSGSGEQYF. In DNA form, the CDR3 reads TGTGCCAGCAGTCACAGGACTAGCGGGAGTGGCGAGCAGTACTTC.

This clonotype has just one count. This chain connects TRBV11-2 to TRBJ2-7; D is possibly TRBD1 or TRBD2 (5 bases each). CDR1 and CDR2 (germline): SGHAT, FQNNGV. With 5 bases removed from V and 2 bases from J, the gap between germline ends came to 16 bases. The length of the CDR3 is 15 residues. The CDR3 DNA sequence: TGTGCCAGCAGCCTCTGGGGGAGTCAGCCCTACGAGCAGTACTTC. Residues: CASSLWGSQPYEQYF.

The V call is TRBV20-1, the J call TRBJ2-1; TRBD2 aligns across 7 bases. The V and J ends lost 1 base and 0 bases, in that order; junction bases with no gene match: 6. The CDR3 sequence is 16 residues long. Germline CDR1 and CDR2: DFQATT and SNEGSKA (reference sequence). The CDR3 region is CSARVGGGSSYNEQFF. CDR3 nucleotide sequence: TGCAGTGCTAGAGTTGGGGGGGGGAGCTCCTACAATGAGCAGTTCTTC.

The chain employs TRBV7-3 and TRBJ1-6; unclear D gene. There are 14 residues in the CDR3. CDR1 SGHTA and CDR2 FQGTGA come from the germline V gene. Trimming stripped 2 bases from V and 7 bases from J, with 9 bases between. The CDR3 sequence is CASSLSGPNSPLHF. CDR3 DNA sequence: TGTGCCAGCAGCTTATCTGGACCAAATTCACCCCTCCACTTT. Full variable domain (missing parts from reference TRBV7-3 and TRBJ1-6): GAGVSQTPSNKVTEKGKYVELRCDPISGHTALYWYRQSLGQGPEFLIYFQGTGAADDSGLPNDRFFAVRPEGSVSTLKIQRTERGDSAVYLCASSLSGPNSPLHFGNGTRLTVT.

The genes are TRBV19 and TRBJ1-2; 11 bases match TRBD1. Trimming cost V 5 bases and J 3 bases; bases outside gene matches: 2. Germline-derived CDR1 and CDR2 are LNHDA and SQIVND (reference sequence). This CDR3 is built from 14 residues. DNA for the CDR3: TGTGCCAGTAGTGGACAGGGGGCGTACTATGGCTACACCTTC. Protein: CASSGQGAYYGYTF.

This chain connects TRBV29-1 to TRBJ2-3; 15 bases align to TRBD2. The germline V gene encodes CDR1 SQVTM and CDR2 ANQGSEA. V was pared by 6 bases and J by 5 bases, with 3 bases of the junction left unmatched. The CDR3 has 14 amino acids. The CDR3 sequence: CSVRTSGREDTQYF. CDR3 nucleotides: TGCAGCGTGCGGACTAGCGGGAGGGAAGATACGCAGTATTTT.

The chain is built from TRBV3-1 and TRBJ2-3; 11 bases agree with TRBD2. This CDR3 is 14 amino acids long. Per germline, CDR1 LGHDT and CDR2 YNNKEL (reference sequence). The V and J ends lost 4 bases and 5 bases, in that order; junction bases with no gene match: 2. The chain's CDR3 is CASSPSGRQDTQYF. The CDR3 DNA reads TGTGCCAGCAGCCCTAGCGGGAGGCAAGATACGCAGTATTTT.

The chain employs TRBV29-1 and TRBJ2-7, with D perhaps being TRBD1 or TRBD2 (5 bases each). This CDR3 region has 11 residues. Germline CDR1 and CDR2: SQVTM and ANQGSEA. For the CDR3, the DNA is TGCGTGGGGACGGTCTCCTACGAGCAGTACTTC. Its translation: CVGTVSYEQYF.

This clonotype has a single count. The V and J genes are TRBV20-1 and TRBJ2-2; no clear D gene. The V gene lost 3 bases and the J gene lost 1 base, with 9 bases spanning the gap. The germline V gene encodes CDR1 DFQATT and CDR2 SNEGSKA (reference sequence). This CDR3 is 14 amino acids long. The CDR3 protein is CSARALGNTGELFF. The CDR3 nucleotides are TGCAGTGCTAGGGCCCTAGGGAACACCGGGGAGCTGTTTTTT.

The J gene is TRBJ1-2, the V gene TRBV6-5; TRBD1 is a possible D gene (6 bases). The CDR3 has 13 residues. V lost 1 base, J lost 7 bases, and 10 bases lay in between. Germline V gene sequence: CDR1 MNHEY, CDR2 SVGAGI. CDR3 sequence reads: CASSYLGGSGYTF. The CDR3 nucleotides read TGTGCCAGCAGTTACTTGGGGGGCAGTGGCTACACCTTC.

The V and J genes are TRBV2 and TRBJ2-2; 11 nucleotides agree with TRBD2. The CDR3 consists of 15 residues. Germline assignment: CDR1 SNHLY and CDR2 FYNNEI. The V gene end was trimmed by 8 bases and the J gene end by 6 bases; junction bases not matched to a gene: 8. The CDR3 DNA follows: TGTGCCAGCGGATTAGCGGGGGGGCTCCCCGGGGAGCTGTTTTTT. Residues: CASGLAGGLPGELFF. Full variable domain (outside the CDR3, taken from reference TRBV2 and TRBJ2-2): EPEVTQTPSHQVTQMGQEVILRCVPISNHLYFYWYRQILGQKVEFLVSFYNNEISEKSEIFDDQFSVERPDGSNFTLKIRSTKLEDSAMYFCASGLAGGLPGELFFGEGSRLTVL.

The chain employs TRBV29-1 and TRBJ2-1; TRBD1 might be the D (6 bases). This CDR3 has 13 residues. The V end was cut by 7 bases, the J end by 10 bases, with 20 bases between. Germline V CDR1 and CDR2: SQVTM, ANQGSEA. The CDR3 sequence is CSGGRSGVGEQFF. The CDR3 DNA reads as TGCAGCGGGGGGCGCAGCGGCGTGGGGGAGCAGTTCTTC.

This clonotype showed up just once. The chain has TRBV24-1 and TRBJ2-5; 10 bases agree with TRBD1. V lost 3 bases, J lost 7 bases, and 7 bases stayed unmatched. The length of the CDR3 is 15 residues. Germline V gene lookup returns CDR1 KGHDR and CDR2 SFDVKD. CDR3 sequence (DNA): TGTGCCACCAGTGATGCCGGGACAGGGGCGATGACCCAGTACTTC. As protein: CATSDAGTGAMTQYF.

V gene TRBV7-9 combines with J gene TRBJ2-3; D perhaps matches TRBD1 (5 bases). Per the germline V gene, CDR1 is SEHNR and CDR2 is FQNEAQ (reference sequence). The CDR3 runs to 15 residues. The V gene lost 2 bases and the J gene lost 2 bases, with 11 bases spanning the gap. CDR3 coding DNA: TGTGCCAGCAGCTTACAGAGGACATCCACAGATACGCAGTATTTT. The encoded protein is CASSLQRTSTDTQYF.

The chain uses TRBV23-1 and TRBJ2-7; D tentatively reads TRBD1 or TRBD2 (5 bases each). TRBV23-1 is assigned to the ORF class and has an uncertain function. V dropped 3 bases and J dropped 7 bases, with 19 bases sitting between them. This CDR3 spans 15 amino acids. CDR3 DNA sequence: TGCGCCAGCAGTCACCACCCGGGACCTACGGGGGAGCAGTACTTC. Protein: CASSHHPGPTGEQYF.

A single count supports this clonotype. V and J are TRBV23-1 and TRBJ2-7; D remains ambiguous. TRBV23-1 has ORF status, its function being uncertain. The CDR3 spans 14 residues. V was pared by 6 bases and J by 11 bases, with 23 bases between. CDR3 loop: CASRSSGPRRLEYF. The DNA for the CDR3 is TGCGCCAGCAGATCGTCCGGGCCCCGGCGGTTGGAGTACTTC.

CDR3 protein: CASSSPDRVQSYTF. CDR3 DNA sequence: TGTGCCAGCAGCTCCCCGGACAGGGTTCAGAGCTACACCTTC. The chain carries TRBV7-9 and TRBJ1-2; TRBD1 matches 8 bases. With 4 bases clipped from V and 9 bases from J, the junction kept 10 bases outside the gene matches. The CDR3 is 14 amino acids. From germline, CDR1 is SEHNR and CDR2 FQNEAQ (reference sequence). Full variable domain (missing parts from reference TRBV7-9 and TRBJ1-2): DTGVSQNPRHKITKRGQNVTFRCDPISEHNRLYWYRQTLGQGPEFLTYFQNEAQLEKSRLLSDRFSAERPKGSFSTLEIQRTEQGDSAMYLCASSSPDRVQSYTFGSGTRLTVV.